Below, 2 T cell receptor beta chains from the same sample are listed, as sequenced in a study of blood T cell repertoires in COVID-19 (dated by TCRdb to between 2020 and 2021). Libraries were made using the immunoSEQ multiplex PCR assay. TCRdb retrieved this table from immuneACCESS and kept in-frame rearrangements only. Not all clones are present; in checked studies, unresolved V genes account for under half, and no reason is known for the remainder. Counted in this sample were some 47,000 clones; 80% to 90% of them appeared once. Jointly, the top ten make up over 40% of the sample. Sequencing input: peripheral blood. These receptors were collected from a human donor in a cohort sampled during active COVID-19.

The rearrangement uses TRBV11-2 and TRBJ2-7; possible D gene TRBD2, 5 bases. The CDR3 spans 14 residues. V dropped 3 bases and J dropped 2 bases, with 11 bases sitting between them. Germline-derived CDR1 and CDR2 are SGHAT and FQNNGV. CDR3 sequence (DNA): TGTGCCAGCAGCTTTGCGGGCTCCCCCTACGAGCAGTACGTC. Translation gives CASSFAGSPYEQYV.

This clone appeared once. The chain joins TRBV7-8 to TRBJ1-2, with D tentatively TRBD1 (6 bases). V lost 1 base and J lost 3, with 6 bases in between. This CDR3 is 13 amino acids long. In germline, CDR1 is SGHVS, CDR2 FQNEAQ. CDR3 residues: CASSLDRDYGYTF. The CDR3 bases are TGTGCCAGCAGCTTAGACAGGGACTATGGCTACACCTTC.